This TCR beta chain was sequenced for a study of cytomegalovirus exposure and HLA in healthy donors. Broader study findings: The productive fraction for most TCR beta V segments was about 90% or about 30% in an earlier analysis.

The primer mix had 60 Vbeta and 13 Jbeta primers. Only in-frame clones appear in the TCRdb table, and some are missing; sequencing was by immunoSEQ multiplex PCR. The repertoire consists of 150,000 to 200,000 clones, with 80% to 85% occurring once and the leading ten covering around 2.1%. Points on this clone: Its cognate antigen is unknown.

The CDR3 consists of 16 residues. The TCR comes from a young woman in good health and CMV-seropositive. The material sequenced was PBMCs. The chain links TRBV12-2 to TRBJ2-1; the table's D call of TRBD1 was not tested on the DNA. TRBV12-2 has pseudogene status. DNA for the CDR3: TGTGCAAGTCGCTTAGCGCATTGGTCTTTGGGCCATGAGCAGTTCTTC. Translated: CASRLAHWSLGHEQFF.